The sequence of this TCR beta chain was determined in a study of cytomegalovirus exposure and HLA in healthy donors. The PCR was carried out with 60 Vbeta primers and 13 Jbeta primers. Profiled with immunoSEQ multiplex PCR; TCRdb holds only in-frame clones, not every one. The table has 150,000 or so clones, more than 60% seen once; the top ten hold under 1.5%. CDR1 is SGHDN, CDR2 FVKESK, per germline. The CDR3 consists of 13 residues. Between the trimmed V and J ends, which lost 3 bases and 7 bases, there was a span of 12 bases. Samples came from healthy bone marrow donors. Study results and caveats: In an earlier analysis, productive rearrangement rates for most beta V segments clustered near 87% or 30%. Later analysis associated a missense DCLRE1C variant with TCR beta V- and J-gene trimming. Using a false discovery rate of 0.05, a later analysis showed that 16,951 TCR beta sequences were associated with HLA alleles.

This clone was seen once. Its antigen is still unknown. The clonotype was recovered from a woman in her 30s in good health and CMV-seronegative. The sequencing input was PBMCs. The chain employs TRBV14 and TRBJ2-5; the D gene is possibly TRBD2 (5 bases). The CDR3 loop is CASSHAGVGTQYF. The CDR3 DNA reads TGTGCCAGCAGCCATGCGGGCGTGGGGACCCAGTACTTC.